One sample yielded the 29 T cell receptor beta chains listed below, sequenced in a study of cytomegalovirus exposure and HLA in healthy donors. Vbeta (60) and Jbeta (13) primers were used in the PCR. Some clones are missing from TCRdb's copy, which holds only in-frame ones; the method was immunoSEQ multiplex PCR. The sample carries 180,000 or so clones, about 88% recorded once. The sequenced sample was PBMCs. These receptors all come from a woman aged 25 to 39 in good health and CMV-seronegative.

A word on this clone: One end of the junction varies from germline; a read error may be responsible. This chain connects TRBV7-9 to TRBJ2-1; D is possibly TRBD1 (5 bases). The CDR3 is made up of 15 amino acids. CDR1 and CDR2 from the germline V gene are SEHNR and FQNEAQ (reference sequence). The CDR3 is CSSSFRGMPGDEQFF. CDR3 sequence (DNA): TGTTCCAGCAGCTTTAGGGGTATGCCTGGCGATGAGCAGTTCTTC.

V gene TRBV5-5 combines with J gene TRBJ2-3; TRBD1 is a possible D gene (6 bases). CDR1 and CDR2 from the germline V gene are SGHKS and YYEKEE (reference sequence). CDR3 length: 14 amino acids. Between the trimmed V and J ends, which lost 3 bases and 6 bases, there was a span of 14 bases. The chain's CDR3 is CASSYQQGFDTQYF. CDR3 nucleotides: TGTGCCAGCAGCTATCAACAGGGTTTCGATACGCAGTATTTT.

CDR3 in DNA: TGTGCCAGTAGTATGAGGGGACTAGCGGGAGGACAGGAGCAGTTCTTC. It is translated as CASSMRGLAGGQEQFF. The chain has TRBV19 and TRBJ2-1, with TRBD2 identical over 15 bases. After removal of 3 bases from V and 10 bases from J, the junction contained 7 bases not matched to a gene. In germline, CDR1 is LNHDA, CDR2 SQIVND (reference sequence). This CDR3 has 16 amino acids.

The chain links TRBV13 to TRBJ1-3; D is uncertain. Germline CDR1 is PRHDT and CDR2 is FYEKMQ (reference sequence). The V gene lost 5 bases and the J gene lost 0 bases, with 11 bases spanning the gap. This CDR3 has 15 residues. CDR3 sequence reads: CASSLRLRSGNTIYF. The CDR3 region has the DNA TGTGCCAGCAGCCTAAGACTTCGCTCTGGAAACACCATATATTTT.

V usage is TRBV29-1 and J usage is TRBJ1-1, with D uncertain. This CDR3 region has 13 residues. The germline V and J ends were trimmed by 7 bases and 6 bases, with 18 bases remaining between them. CDR1 and CDR2 from the germline V gene are SQVTM and ANQGSEA. DNA of the CDR3: TGCAGCGGGACGGACCTCGGGAGGCCTGAAGCTTTCTTT. Amino acid sequence: CSGTDLGRPEAFF. The full variable domain, its missing parts supplied by reference TRBV29-1 and TRBJ1-1, is SAVISQKPSRDICQRGTSLTIQCQVDSQVTMMFWYRQQPGQSLTLIATANQGSEATYESGFVIDKFPISRPNLTFSTLTVSNMSPEDSSIYLCSGTDLGRPEAFFGQGTRLTVV.

V and J are TRBV2 and TRBJ1-2; D is ambiguous. Germline CDR1 is SNHLY and CDR2 is FYNNEI. There are 10 residues in the CDR3. The V gene lost 3 bases and the J gene lost 8 bases, with 4 bases spanning the gap. The CDR3 spells CASSEEGYTF. The DNA for the CDR3 is TGTGCCAGCAGTGAGGAGGGCTACACCTTC.

J is TRBJ1-1 and V is TRBV11-2; a weak D match, TRBD1 (5 bases). The V gene's germline CDR1 is SGHAT and CDR2 FQNNGV. Trimming shortened V by 5 bases and J by 4 bases, and 14 bases separated the two germline ends. The CDR3 runs 14 residues. CDR3 sequence (DNA): TGTGCCAGCAGCACGGTAAGGGGAAGCACTGAAGCTTTCTTT. Amino acids: CASSTVRGSTEAFF.

The chain has TRBV5-5 and TRBJ2-5, with 7 nucleotides matching TRBD1. Germline CDR1 and CDR2: SGHKS and YYEKEE (reference sequence). The CDR3 is made up of 13 amino acids. Trimming took 4 bases from V and 1 from J; bases not matched to a gene: 1. The CDR3 reads CASSRDSQETQYF. The CDR3, as DNA: TGTGCCAGCAGCCGGGACAGCCAAGAGACCCAGTACTTC.

This rearrangement joins TRBV29-1 to TRBJ2-7, with 8 bases that match TRBD1. The V segment lost 1 base and the J segment 5 bases; nucleotides outside the gene matches: 4. The CDR3 length is 13 residues. Looked up from germline, CDR1 is SQVTM and CDR2 is ANQGSEA. CDR3 sequence reads: CSVEGTGSNEQYF. The CDR3 DNA follows: TGCAGCGTTGAAGGGACAGGGTCAAACGAGCAGTACTTC.

The chain has TRBV7-9 and TRBJ2-1, with 8 bases identical to TRBD2. J lost 8 bases, V lost 3 bases, and 12 bases had no gene match. The CDR3 contains 16 residues. Germline V lookup: CDR1 SEHNR, CDR2 FQNEAQ (reference sequence). Here the CDR3 DNA reads TGTGCCAGCAGCTTGTTCATCGCGGGAGGAAACCATGAGCAGTTCTTC. Translation: CASSLFIAGGNHEQFF.

The V call is TRBV5-6, the J call TRBJ1-1, with TRBD1 matching over 7 bases. Germline trimming cut 2 bases from V and 9 bases from J; bases unmatched to any gene: 7. Germline loops: CDR1 SGHDT, CDR2 YYEEEE. The CDR3 is 13 amino acids. CDR3 sequence reads: CASSLYGTDQAFF. The DNA for the CDR3 is TGTGCCAGCAGCTTATATGGGACAGACCAAGCTTTCTTT.

As to this clone: The conserved phenylalanine or tryptophan normally closing the CDR3 is absent here, so this likely arose from a read error. The CDR3 DNA follows: TGTGCCAGCACCCAAGGGACAGGGCTCGAGCAGTACCTC. Translation: CASTQGTGLEQYL. This chain uses TRBV28 with TRBJ2-7; 9 bases agree with TRBD1. The CDR3 contains 13 residues. The ends lost 7 bases at V and 6 bases at J; junction bases unmatched: 7. Germline lookup yields CDR1 MDHEN and CDR2 SYDVKM.

The chain uses TRBV7-6 and TRBJ2-5; tentative D call: TRBD2 (6 bases). This CDR3 spans 15 amino acids. The ends were cut back, 3 bases at V and 4 bases at J, with 15 bases in the middle. Germline V gene lookup returns CDR1 SGHVS and CDR2 FNYEAQ. The CDR3 is CASSFQGGSGETQYF. The CDR3 DNA sequence: TGTGCCAGCAGCTTTCAAGGAGGGTCGGGAGAGACCCAGTACTTC.

The V gene is TRBV28, the J gene TRBJ1-2; D may be TRBD1 (5 bases). The CDR3 has 15 residues. The germline V gene encodes CDR1 MDHEN and CDR2 SYDVKM. Trimming took off 1 base at V and 5 bases at J, with 14 bases between the two ends. CDR3 sequence: CASSLSTANLYGYTF. The DNA of the CDR3 is TGTGCCAGCAGTTTATCGACAGCTAACCTTTATGGCTACACCTTC.

The chain is built from TRBV28 and TRBJ2-7; D might be TRBD2 (6 bases). V was cut by 7 bases and J by 6 bases, with 16 bases left in between. Germline V gene lookup returns CDR1 MDHEN and CDR2 SYDVKM. The CDR3 is 13 residues long. This chain's CDR3 is CASTLSWTTEQYF. DNA of the CDR3: TGTGCCAGCACATTGAGCTGGACTACCGAGCAGTACTTC.

V gene TRBV5-1 combines with J gene TRBJ2-5; 7 bases agree with TRBD1. V lost 0 bases and J lost 2; bases outside the gene matches: 1. In germline, CDR1 is SGHRS, CDR2 YFSETQ. This CDR3 region has 14 residues. For the CDR3, the DNA is TGCGCCAGCAGCTTGGAGGGACAGCAAGAGACCCAGTACTTC. Protein sequence: CASSLEGQQETQYF.

The rearrangement joins TRBV19 to TRBJ2-1; 9 bases agree with TRBD1. V shed 4 bases, J shed 9 bases, and the junction held 10 bases outside the gene matches. This CDR3 contains 15 residues. Germline V lookup: CDR1 LNHDA, CDR2 SQIVND (reference sequence). CDR3 loop: CASSTGDRAPSEQFF. The DNA of the CDR3 is TGTGCCAGTAGTACAGGGGACAGGGCCCCCAGTGAGCAGTTCTTC.

This chain connects TRBV11-1 to TRBJ1-1; tentative D call: TRBD1 (5 bases). Deletions cut 2 bases from V and 5 bases from J, with 18 bases between. Germline CDR1 reads SGHAT; CDR2 reads FQDESV (reference sequence). This CDR3 contains 16 residues. The CDR3 nucleotides are TGTGCCAGCAGCTTATTAGGTCCGGGAGGGGAAACTGAAGCTTTCTTT. Translating gives CASSLLGPGGETEAFF.

The gene calls are TRBV4-1 and TRBJ2-1, with 9 nucleotides matching TRBD2. Losses at the gene ends were 4 bases for V and 7 bases for J; bases not matched to a gene: 11. Germline loops: CDR1 MGHRA, CDR2 YSYEKL. The CDR3 sequence is 16 residues long. The CDR3 sequence: CASSPSGAGGLNEQFF. As DNA, the CDR3 is TGCGCCAGCAGCCCGAGCGGGGCGGGGGGGCTGAATGAGCAGTTCTTC.

The rearrangement uses TRBV5-1 and TRBJ2-2, with 7 bases fitting TRBD1. Trimming cost V 2 bases and J 1 base; bases outside gene matches: 2. The CDR3 loop spans 15 amino acids. Per germline, CDR1 SGHRS and CDR2 YFSETQ. CDR3 DNA sequence: TGCGCCAGCAGCTTACGGACAGGGAACACCGGGGAGCTGTTTTTT. Translated, it gives CASSLRTGNTGELFF.

CDR3 protein: CASSSSTGVHEQFF. DNA of the CDR3: TGTGCCAGCAGCAGCTCGACAGGGGTTCATGAGCAGTTCTTC. The chain joins TRBV28 to TRBJ2-1; 8 positions agree with TRBD1. Looked up from germline, CDR1 is MDHEN and CDR2 is SYDVKM. The CDR3 covers 14 residues. J gave up 8 bases and V 6 bases, and 9 bases lay outside the gene matches.

The chain uses TRBV10-2 and TRBJ1-2; a possible D gene is TRBD1 (5 bases). The CDR3 contains 15 residues. Germline V gene lookup returns CDR1 WSHSY and CDR2 SAAADI. Trimming took off 6 bases at V and 0 bases at J, with 14 bases between the two ends. The DNA of the CDR3 is TGCGCCAGCAGCACCTGGGGGGTACCTAACTATGGCTACACCTTC. Its translation is CASSTWGVPNYGYTF.

This clone came up once. This chain links TRBV11-2 with TRBJ1-4, with a tentative D call TRBD1 (6 bases). The germline V and J ends were trimmed by 6 bases and 11 bases, with 10 bases remaining between them. There are 11 residues in the CDR3. Germline V gives CDR1 SGHAT, CDR2 FQNNGV. The CDR3 protein is CASRNTGKLFF. In DNA, the CDR3 is TGTGCCAGCAGAAACACAGGGAAACTGTTTTTT.

This clone has just one count. Germline and junction disagree at one end, which may indicate a read error. The chain recombines TRBV7-7 with TRBJ1-1; TRBD1 aligns across 8 bases. This CDR3 has 13 residues. Germline CDR1 is SSHAT and CDR2 is FNYEAQ (reference sequence). CDR3 protein: CASSSGQGGSAFF. The CDR3 bases are TGTGCTAGCAGCTCAGGACAGGGCGGTTCAGCTTTCTTT.

The J gene is TRBJ2-7, the V gene TRBV7-9; 9 nucleotides match TRBD1. CDR1 and CDR2 (germline): SEHNR, FQNEAQ (reference sequence). J was trimmed by 6 bases and V by 3 bases; bases with no gene match: 6. The CDR3 is 14 amino acids. CDR3 DNA: TGTGCCAGCAGCTTCTCGACAGGGGGTGGCGAGCAGTACTTC. This gives the protein CASSFSTGGGEQYF.

The chain has TRBV2 and TRBJ2-1; TRBD2 aligns across 10 bases. Germline V gene lookup returns CDR1 SNHLY and CDR2 FYNNEI. The ends lost 2 bases at V and 4 bases at J; junction bases unmatched: 11. The CDR3 is 18 residues long. Here the CDR3 DNA reads TGTGCCAGCAGTGAATGGGCTAGCGGGGGAGCTCGTTACAATGAGCAGTTCTTC. The encoded protein is CASSEWASGGARYNEQFF.

The genes are TRBV11-2 and TRBJ2-7; a weak D match, TRBD1 (6 bases). CDR1 is SGHAT, CDR2 FQNNGV, per germline. V lost 5 bases, J lost 6 bases, and 20 bases lay in between. The CDR3 runs to 15 residues. CDR3 sequence (DNA): TGTGCCAGCAGCCGCACAGGGACAACGGGGCGCGAGCAGTACTTC. This translates into CASSRTGTTGREQYF.

As concerns this clone: Its ends do not fully match the called genes, so a read error is possible. The V call is TRBV7-7, the J call TRBJ2-5, with a weak D call TRBD2 (5 bases). CDR3 length equals 16 residues. CDR1 and CDR2 (germline): SSHAT, FNYEAQ (reference sequence). CDR3 residues: CASRHLGSWVQETQYF. The CDR3 region has the DNA TGTGCTAGCAGACATCTGGGGAGTTGGGTCCAAGAGACCCAGTACTTC. Filled out from reference TRBV7-7 and TRBJ2-5, the complete variable domain reads GAGVSQSPRYKVTKRGQDVTLRCDPISSHATLYWYQQALGQGPEFLTYFNYEAQPDKSGLPSDRFSAERPEGSISTLTIQRTEQRDSAMYRCASRHLGSWVQETQYFGPGTRLLVL.

The chain is built from TRBV4-2 and TRBJ2-7; 9 bases fit TRBD2. CDR1 is LGHNA and CDR2 is YNFKEQ in the germline V gene. CDR3 length: 17 residues. V dropped 0 bases and J dropped 2; count of bases not matched to a gene: 8. CDR3 loop: CASSQDVSSGVAYEQYF. The CDR3 DNA is TGTGCCAGCAGCCAAGATGTCTCTAGCGGGGTTGCCTACGAGCAGTACTTC.